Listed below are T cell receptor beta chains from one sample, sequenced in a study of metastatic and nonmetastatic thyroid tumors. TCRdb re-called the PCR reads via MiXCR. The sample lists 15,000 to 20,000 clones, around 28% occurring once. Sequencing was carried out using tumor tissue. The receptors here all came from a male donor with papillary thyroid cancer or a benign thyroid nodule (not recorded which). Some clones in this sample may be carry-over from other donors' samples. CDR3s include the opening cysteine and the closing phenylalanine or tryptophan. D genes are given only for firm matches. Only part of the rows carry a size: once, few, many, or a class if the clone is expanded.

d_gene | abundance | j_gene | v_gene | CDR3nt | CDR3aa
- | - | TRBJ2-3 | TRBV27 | TGTGCCAGCAGTTTATCGCGCAGGGCAGATACGCAGTATTTT | CASSLSRRADTQYF
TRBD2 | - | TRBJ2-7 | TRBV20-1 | TGCAGTGCTAGAGAGGGGCTAGCGGGAGGTCACGAGCAGTACTTC | CSAREGLAGGHEQYF
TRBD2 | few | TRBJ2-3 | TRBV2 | TGTGCCAGCAGAGGACTAGCCGTAAGCACAGATACGCAGTATTTT | CASRGLAVSTDTQYF
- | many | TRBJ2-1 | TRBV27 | TGTGCCAGCAGTCCACTTGGGGGTGAGCAGTTCTTC | CASSPLGGEQFF
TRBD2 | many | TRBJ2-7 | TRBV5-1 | TGCGCCAGCAGCTTCGCGGGAGTCTCTTACGAGCAGTACTTC | CASSFAGVSYEQYF
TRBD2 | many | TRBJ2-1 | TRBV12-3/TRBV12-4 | TGTGCCAGCAGGGAGCGGGACTACCGGGAGTTCTTC | CASRERDYREFF
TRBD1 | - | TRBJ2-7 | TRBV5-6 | TGTGCCAGCAGCTTGGCCCCGACCTCCTACAGGGGTTACGAGCAGTACTTC | CASSLAPTSYRGYEQYF
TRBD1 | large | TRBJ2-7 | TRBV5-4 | TGTGCCAGCAGCGGGCCGGGACAGGACGCCTACGAGCAGTACTTC | CASSGPGQDAYEQYF
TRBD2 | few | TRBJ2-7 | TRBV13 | TGTGCCAGCAGTCCCACGGTGGGACTATCAACCTACGAGCAGTACTTC | CASSPTVGLSTYEQYF
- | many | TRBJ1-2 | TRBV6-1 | TGTGCCACCAAGACATACAACTATGGCTACACCTTC | CATKTYNYGYTF
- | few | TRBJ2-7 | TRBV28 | TGTGCCAGCATTTCAGGGGACTCCTACGAGCAGTACTTC | CASISGDSYEQYF
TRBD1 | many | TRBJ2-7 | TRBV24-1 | TGTGCCACCAGTGCGACCCCTACTACCGGGACAGGGATTCACGAGCAGTACTTC | CATSATPTTGTGIHEQYF
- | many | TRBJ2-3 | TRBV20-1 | TGCAGTGCCCCCCTCTCGACGGTCAACACAGATACGCAGTATTTT | CSAPLSTVNTDTQYF
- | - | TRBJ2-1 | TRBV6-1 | TGTGCCAGCAGCGGACCCTACAATGAGCAGTTCTTC | CASSGPYNEQFF
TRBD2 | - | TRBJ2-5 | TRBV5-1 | TGCGCCAGCAGCCCAACCGGGACTAGCGGGAGTTTCGTGGAGACCCAGTACTTC | CASSPTGTSGSFVETQYF
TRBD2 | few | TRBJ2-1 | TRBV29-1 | TGCAGCGTTGAAGTCATCCCCGGGACTAGCGGGAGGGTAACCGCCTACAATGAGCAGTTCTTC | CSVEVIPGTSGRVTAYNEQFF
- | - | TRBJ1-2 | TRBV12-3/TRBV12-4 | TGTGCCAGCAGTTTGCAGAACTATGGCTACACCTTC | CASSLQNYGYTF
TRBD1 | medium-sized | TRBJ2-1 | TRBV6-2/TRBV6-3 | TGTGCCAGCAGTTTCCGGGACAGGGCGGACAATGAGCAGTTCTTC | CASSFRDRADNEQFF
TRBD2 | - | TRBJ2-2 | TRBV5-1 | TGCGCCAGCAGCTCCGGGACTACGAACACCGGGGAGCTGTTTTTT | CASSSGTTNTGELFF
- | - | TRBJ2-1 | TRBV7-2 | TGTGCCAGCAGCTTAGTCAAGGGGAATGAGCAGTTCTTC | CASSLVKGNEQFF
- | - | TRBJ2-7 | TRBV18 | TGTGCCAGCTCACCACCAAGGTCAGGTACAGCGAGCTCCTACGAGCAGTACTTC | CASSPPRSGTASSYEQYF
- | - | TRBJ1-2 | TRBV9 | TGTGCCAGCAGCGTAGAATCCTCTGGCTACACCTTC | CASSVESSGYTF
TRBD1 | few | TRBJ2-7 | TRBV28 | TGTGCCAGCAGCCCTCCCAGGGGGGAGCAGTACTTC | CASSPPRGEQYF
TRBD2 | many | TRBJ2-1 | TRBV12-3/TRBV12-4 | TGTGCCAGCAGCCTGACGACTAGCGGGAGTAATGAGCAGTTCTTC | CASSLTTSGSNEQFF
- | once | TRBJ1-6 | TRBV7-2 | TGTGCCAGCCGCACCGATCTTTATTCACCCCTCCACTTT | CASRTDLYSPLHF
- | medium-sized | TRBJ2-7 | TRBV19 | TGTGCCAGTGGCCGGTACGGGTACGAGCAGTACTTC | CASGRYGYEQYF
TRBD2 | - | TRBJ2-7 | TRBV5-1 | TGCGCCAGCAGCCCCCGTTTGGGACTAGCGGGAGGGAGCTACGAGCAGTACTTC | CASSPRLGLAGGSYEQYF
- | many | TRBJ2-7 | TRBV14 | TGTGCCAGCAGCCAAGGCAATAGGGGAACAGTTGGGCAGTACTTC | CASSQGNRGTVGQYF
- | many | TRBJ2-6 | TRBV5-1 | TGCGCCAGCAGCTTAGAGATCTCTGGGGCCAACGTCCTGACTTTC | CASSLEISGANVLTF